The 5 T cell receptor beta chains listed next were all sequenced from one sample in a study of cytomegalovirus exposure and HLA in healthy donors. The PCR made use of 60 Vbeta and 13 Jbeta primers. TCRdb's table, derived via immunoSEQ multiplex PCR, lists solely in-frame clones and lacks some. The table shows 130,000 or so clones, with less than 80% occurring only once. The sample was PBMCs. The receptor set was obtained from a man aged 35 to 55 in good health and CMV-seropositive.

V and J are TRBV7-9 and TRBJ2-1; 9 bases map to TRBD2. The CDR3 runs to 15 residues. Germline values: CDR1 SEHNR, CDR2 FQNEAQ (reference sequence). The ends lost 5 bases at V and 7 bases at J; junction bases unmatched: 9. In DNA, the CDR3 is TGTGCCAGCAGCCTTAGCGGGAGAAATGGGAATGAGCAGTTCTTC. Translation: CASSLSGRNGNEQFF. The full variable domain, its missing parts supplied by reference TRBV7-9 and TRBJ2-1, is DTGVSQNPRHKITKRGQNVTFRCDPISEHNRLYWYRQTLGQGPEFLTYFQNEAQLEKSRLLSDRFSAERPKGSFSTLEIQRTEQGDSAMYLCASSLSGRNGNEQFFGPGTRLTVL.

J is TRBJ1-1 and V is TRBV29-1, with D uncertain. CDR3 size: 13 residues. Germline V gene data show CDR1 as SQVTM and CDR2 as ANQGSEA. Deletions cut 0 bases from V and 7 bases from J, with 12 bases between. The CDR3 DNA sequence: TGCAGCGTTGAAGATGGAGTAGTAAGTGAAGCTTTCTTT. It specifies CSVEDGVVSEAFF. The entire variable domain, with the rest obtained from reference TRBV29-1 and TRBJ1-1, is as follows: SAVISQKPSRDICQRGTSLTIQCQVDSQVTMMFWYRQQPGQSLTLIATANQGSEATYESGFVIDKFPISRPNLTFSTLTVSNMSPEDSSIYLCSVEDGVVSEAFFGQGTRLTVV.

The rearrangement uses TRBV23-1 and TRBJ1-2, with 7 positions matching TRBD1. TRBV23-1 qualifies as an ORF whose function is uncertain. V lost 0 bases to trimming and J lost 5 bases; unmatched junction nucleotides: 6. The CDR3 has 15 amino acids. The CDR3 DNA follows: TGCGCCAGCAGTCAATCATGGGACAGAGTTTATGGCTACACCTTC. Translating it yields CASSQSWDRVYGYTF.

The chain employs TRBV2 and TRBJ1-6; 8 nucleotides agree with TRBD1. The ends lost 6 bases at V and 9 bases at J; junction bases unmatched: 13. The CDR3 consists of 16 residues. Germline V gives CDR1 SNHLY, CDR2 FYNNEI. CDR3 nucleotides: TGTGCCAGCAGCCCGGACAGGGCGACTACGATTTCACCCCTCCACTTT. It translates to CASSPDRATTISPLHF.

This clone was detected a few times. The chain employs TRBV5-6 and TRBJ1-3, with D possibly being TRBD1 (5 bases). Trimming removed 0 bases at V and 0 bases at J, with 7 bases between. The CDR3 is 15 residues long. Germline V gene data show CDR1 as SGHDT and CDR2 as YYEEEE. CDR3 sequence: CASSLDRRSGNTIYF. DNA of the CDR3: TGTGCCAGCAGCTTGGACAGGCGCTCTGGAAACACCATATATTTT.